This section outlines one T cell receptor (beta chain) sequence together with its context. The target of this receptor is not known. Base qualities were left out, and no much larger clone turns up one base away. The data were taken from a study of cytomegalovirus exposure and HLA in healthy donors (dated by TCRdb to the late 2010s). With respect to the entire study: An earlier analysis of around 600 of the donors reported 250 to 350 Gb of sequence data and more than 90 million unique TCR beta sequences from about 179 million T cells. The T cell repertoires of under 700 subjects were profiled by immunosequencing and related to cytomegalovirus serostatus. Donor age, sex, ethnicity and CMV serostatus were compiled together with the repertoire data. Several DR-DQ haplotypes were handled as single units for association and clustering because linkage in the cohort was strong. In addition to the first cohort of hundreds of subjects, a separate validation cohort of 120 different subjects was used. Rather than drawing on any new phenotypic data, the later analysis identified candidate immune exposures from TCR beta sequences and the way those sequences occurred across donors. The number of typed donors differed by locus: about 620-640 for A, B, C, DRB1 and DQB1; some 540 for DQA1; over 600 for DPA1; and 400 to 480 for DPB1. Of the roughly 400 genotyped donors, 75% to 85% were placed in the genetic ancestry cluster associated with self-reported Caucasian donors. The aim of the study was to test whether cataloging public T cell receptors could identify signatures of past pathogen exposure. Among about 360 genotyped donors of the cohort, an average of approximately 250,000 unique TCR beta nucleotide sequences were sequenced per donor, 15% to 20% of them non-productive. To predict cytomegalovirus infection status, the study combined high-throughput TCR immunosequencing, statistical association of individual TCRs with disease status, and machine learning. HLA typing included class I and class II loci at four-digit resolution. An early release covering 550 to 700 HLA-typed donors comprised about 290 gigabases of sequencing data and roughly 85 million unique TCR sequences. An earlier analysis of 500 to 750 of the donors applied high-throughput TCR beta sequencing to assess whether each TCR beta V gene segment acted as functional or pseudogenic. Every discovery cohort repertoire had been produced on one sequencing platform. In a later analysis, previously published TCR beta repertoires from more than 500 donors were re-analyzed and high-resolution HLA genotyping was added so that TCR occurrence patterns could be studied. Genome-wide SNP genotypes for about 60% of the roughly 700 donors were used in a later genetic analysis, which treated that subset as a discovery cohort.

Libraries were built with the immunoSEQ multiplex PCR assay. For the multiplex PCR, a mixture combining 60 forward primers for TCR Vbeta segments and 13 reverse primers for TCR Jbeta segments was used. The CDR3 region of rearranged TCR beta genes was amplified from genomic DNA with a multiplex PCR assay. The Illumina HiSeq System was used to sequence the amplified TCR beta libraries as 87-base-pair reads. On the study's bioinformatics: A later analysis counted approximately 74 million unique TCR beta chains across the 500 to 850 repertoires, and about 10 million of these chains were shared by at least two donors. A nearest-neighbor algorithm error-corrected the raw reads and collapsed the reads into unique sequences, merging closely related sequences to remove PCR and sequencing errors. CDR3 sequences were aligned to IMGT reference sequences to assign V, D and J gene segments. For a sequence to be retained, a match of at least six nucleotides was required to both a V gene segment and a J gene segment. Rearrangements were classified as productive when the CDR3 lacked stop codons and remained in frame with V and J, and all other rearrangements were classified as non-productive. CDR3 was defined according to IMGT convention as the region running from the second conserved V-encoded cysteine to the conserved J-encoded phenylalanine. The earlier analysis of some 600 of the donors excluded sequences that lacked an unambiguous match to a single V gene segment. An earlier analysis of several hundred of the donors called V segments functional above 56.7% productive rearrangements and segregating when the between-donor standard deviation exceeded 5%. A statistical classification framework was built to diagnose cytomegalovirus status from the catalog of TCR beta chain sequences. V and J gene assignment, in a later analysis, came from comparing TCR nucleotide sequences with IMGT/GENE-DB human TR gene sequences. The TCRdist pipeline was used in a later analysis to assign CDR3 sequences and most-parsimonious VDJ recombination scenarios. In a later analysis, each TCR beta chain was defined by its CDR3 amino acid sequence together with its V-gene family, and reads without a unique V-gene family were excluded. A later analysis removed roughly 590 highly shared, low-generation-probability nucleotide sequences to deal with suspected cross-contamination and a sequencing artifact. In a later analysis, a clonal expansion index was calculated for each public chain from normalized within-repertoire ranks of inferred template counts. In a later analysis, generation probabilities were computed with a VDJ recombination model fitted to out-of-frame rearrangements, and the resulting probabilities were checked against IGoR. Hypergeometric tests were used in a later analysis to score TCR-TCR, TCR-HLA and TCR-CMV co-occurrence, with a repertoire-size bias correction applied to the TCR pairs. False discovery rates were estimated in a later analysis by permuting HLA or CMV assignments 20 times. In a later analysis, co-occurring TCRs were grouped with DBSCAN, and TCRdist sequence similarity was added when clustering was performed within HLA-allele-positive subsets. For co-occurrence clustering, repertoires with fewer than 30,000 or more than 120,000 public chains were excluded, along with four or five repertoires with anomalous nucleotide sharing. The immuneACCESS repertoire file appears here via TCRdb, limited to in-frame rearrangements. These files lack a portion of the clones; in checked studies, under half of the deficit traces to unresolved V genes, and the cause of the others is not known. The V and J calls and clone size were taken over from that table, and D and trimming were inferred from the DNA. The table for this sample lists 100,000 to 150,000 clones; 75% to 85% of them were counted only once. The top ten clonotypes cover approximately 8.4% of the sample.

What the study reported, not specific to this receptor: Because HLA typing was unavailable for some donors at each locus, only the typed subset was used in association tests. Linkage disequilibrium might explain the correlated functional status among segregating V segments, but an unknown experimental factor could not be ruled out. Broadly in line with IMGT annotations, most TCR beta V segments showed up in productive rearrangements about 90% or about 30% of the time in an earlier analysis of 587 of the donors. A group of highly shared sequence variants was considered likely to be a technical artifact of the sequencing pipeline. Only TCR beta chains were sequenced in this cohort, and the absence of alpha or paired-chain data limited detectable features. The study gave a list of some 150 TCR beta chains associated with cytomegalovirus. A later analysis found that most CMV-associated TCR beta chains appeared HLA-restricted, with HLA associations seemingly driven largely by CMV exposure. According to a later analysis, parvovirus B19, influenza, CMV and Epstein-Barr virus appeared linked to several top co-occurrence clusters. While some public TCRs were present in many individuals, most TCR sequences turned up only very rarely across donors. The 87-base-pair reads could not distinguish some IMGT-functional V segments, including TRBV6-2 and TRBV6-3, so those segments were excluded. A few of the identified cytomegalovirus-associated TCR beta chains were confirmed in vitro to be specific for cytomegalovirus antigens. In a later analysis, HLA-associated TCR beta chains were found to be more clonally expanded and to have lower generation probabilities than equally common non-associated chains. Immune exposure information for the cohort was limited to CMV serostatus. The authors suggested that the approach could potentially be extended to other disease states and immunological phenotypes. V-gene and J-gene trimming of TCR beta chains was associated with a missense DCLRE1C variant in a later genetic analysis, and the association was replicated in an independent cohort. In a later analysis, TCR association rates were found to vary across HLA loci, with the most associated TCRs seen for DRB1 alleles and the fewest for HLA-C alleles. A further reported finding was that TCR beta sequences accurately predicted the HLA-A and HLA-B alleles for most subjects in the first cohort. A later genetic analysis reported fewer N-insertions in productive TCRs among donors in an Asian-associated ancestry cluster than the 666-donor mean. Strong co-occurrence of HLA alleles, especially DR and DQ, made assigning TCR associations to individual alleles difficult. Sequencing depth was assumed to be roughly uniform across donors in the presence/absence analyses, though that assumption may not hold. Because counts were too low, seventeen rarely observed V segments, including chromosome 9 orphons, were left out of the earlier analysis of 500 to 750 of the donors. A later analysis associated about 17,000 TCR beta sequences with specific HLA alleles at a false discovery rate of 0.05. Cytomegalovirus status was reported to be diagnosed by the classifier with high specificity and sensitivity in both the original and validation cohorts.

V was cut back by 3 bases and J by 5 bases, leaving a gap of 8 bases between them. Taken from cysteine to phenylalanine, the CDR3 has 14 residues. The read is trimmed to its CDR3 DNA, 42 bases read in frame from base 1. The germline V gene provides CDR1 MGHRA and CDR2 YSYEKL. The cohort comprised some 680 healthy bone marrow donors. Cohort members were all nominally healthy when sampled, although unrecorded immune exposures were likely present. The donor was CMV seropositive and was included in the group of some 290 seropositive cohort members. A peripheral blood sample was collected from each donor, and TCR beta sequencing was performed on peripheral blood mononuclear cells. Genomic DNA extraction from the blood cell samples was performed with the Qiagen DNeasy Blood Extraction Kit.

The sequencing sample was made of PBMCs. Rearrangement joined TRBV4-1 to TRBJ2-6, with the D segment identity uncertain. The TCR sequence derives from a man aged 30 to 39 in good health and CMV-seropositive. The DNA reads TGCGCCAGCAGCCACGTCGACAGGGCCAACGTCCTGACTTTC. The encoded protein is CASSHVDRANVLTF.